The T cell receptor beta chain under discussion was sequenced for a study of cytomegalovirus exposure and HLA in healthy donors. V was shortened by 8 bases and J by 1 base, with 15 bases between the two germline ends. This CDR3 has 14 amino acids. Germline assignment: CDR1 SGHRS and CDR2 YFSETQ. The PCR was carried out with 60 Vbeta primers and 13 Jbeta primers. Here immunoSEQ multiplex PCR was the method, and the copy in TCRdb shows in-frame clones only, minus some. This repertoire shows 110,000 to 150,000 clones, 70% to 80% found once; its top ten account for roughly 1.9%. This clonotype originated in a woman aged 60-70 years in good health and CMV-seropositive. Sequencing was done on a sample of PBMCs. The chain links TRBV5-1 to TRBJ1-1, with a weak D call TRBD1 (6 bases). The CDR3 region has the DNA TGCGCCAGTCGAACGGGACACCAGAACACTGAAGCTTTCTTT. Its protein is CASRTGHQNTEAFF.